What follows is one T cell receptor (beta chain) and its context. As yet, its antigen is unknown. CDR1 SGDLS and CDR2 YYNGEE come from the germline V gene. Trimming cost V 3 bases and J 4 bases; bases outside gene matches: 3. CDR3 length equals 16 residues. The data were obtained in a study of cytomegalovirus exposure and HLA in healthy donors. 60 Vbeta and 13 Jbeta primers were used in PCR. Some clones are missing from TCRdb's copy, which holds only in-frame ones; the method was immunoSEQ multiplex PCR. The sample carries about 120,000 clones, around a tenth recorded once. Study-level findings and limits: Later analysis identified a missense DCLRE1C variant that was linked to TCR beta V- and J-gene trimming.

This sequence joins TRBV9 and TRBJ2-2, with 13 positions matching TRBD2. The source of this sequence is a man between 25 and 39 years old in good health and CMV-seronegative. Specimen: PBMCs. CDR3 sequence: CASSATSGGTTGELFF. In DNA, the CDR3 is TGTGCCAGCAGCGCGACTAGCGGGGGGACCACCGGGGAGCTGTTTTTT.